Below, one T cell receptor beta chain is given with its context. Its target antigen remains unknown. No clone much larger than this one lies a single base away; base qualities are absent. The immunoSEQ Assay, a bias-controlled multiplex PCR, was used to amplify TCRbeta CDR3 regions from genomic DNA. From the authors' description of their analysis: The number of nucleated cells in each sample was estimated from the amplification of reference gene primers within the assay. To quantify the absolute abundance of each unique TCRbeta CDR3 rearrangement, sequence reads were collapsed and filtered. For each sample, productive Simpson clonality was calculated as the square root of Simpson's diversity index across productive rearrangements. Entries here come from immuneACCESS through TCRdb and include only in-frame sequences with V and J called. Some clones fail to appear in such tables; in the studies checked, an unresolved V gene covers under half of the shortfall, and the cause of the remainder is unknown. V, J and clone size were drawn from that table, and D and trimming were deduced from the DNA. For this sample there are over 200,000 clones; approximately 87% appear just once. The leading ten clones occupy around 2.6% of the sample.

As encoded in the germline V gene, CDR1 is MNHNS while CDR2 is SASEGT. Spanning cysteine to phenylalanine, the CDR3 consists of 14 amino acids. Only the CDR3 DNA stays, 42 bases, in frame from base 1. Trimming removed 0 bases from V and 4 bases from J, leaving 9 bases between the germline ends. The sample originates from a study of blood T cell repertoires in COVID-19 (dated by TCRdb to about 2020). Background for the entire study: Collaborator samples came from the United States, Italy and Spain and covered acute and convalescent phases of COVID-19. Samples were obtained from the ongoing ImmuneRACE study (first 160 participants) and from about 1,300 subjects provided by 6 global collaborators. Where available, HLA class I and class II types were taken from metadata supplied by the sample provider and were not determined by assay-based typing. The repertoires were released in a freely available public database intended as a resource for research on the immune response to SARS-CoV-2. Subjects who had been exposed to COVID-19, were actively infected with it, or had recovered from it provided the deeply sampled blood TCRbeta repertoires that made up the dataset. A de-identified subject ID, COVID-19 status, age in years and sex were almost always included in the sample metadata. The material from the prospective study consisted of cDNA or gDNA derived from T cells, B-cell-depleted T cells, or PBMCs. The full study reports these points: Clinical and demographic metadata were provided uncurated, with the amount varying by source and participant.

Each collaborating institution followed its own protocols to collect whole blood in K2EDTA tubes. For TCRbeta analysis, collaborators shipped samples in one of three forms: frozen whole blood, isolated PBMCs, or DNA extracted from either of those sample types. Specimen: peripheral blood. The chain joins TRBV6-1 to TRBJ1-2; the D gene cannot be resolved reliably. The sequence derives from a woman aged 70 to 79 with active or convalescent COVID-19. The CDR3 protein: CASSEAYMVYGYTF. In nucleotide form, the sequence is TGTGCCAGCAGTGAAGCTTACATGGTCTATGGCTACACCTTC.